This T cell receptor beta chain is from a study of PD-L1 blockade in urothelial cancer. The CDR3 has 16 residues. Germline trimming cut 4 bases from V and 0 bases from J; bases unmatched to any gene: 4. Libraries were prepared by immunoSEQ multiplex PCR; TCRdb keeps only in-frame clonotypes and omits some of them. The table has about 74,000 clones, roughly 90% seen once. Time point described: pretreatment peripheral blood. Sequenced here: PBMCs, sampled around atezolizumab (anti-PD-L1) treatment. This clonotype originated in a man aged 65 to 79 with urothelial cancer. The V call is TRBV5-3, the J call TRBJ1-3, with 10 bases that match TRBD1. TRBV5-3 is an ORF, with its function uncertain. For the CDR3, the DNA is TGTGCCAGAAGCCCGGGGGACAGGGGCTCTGGAAACACCATATATTTT. It specifies CARSPGDRGSGNTIYF.